A selection of T cell receptor beta chains follows, all from one sample in a study of blood T cell repertoires in COVID-19. Assay used: immunoSEQ multiplex PCR; TCRdb lists only in-frame clones, some missing. The sample yields 25,000 to 35,000 clones, under 95% seen once. Sequencing used peripheral blood. These receptors originate from a man between 45 and 60 years old with active COVID-19. The CDR3 runs from the conserved cysteine through the conserved F or W. A D gene is named only where the DNA matches it firmly. Only part of the rows carry a size: once, few, many, or a class if the clone is expanded.

DNA,CDR3,V,size,D,J,length
TGCAGCGCCACCCCGACAGGGAAGATCGCCGAGCAGTACTTC,CSATPTGKIAEQYF,TRBV29-1,.,TRBD1,TRBJ2-7,14
TGTGCCAGCAGCCGGGACAGGGAAGGGGAGACCCAGTACTTC,CASSRDREGETQYF,TRBV4-2,.,TRBD1,TRBJ2-5,14
TGTGCCAGCAGTTTATTACCAGGGGGGACCTACAATGAGCAGTTCTTC,CASSLLPGGTYNEQFF,TRBV27,.,.,TRBJ2-1,16
TGTGCCACCAGTTCCGGGACTGAAGCTTTCTTT,CATSSGTEAFF,TRBV24-1,.,.,TRBJ1-1,11
TGCGCCAGCAGACTAGCGGGGGGGACCTACGAGCAGTACTTC,CASRLAGGTYEQYF,TRBV10-2,.,TRBD2,TRBJ2-7,14
TGTGCCAGCAGTGAAATCAGGGGGTACAATGAGCAGTTCTTC,CASSEIRGYNEQFF,TRBV6-1,.,TRBD1,TRBJ2-1,14
TGTGCCACCAGTGATCGGGCTAGCGGCTACAATGAGCAGTTCTTC,CATSDRASGYNEQFF,TRBV24-1,once,TRBD2,TRBJ2-1,15
TGTGCCTCTACCGGGACAGGGGGTGGCTACACCTTC,CASTGTGGGYTF,TRBV10-3,.,TRBD1,TRBJ1-2,12
TGTGCCACCAGCAAGAACAGGGGGAGCTCCTACGAGCAGTACTTC,CATSKNRGSSYEQYF,TRBV15,.,TRBD1,TRBJ2-7,15
TGCAGTGCTAGTGGCCAGACATCACTCAATGAGCAGTTCTTC,CSASGQTSLNEQFF,TRBV20-1,.,.,TRBJ2-1,14
TGCGCCAGCAGCTTGGGTCAGAACACCGGGGAGCTGTTTTTT,CASSLGQNTGELFF,TRBV5-1,.,.,TRBJ2-2,14
TGCGCCAGCAGCTTGGATGGTAGGATAAGCGGGTACAATGAGCAGTTCTTC,CASSLDGRISGYNEQFF,TRBV5-1,.,.,TRBJ2-1,17
TGTGCCAGCAGCCAAAAAGGGGGAAGGACTGAAGCTTTCTTT,CASSQKGGRTEAFF,TRBV3-1/TRBV3-2,once,.,TRBJ1-1,14
TGTGCCAGCAGCGGTCGGGGGATCACCGGGGAGCTGTTTTTT,CASSGRGITGELFF,TRBV7-2,.,.,TRBJ2-2,14
TGTGCCAGCAGCTTCCCAGGGGCCTACGAGCAGTACTTC,CASSFPGAYEQYF,TRBV11-2,.,.,TRBJ2-7,13
TGTGCCAGCAGCCCAAGCGGGAGTAGCCACGAGCAGTACTTC,CASSPSGSSHEQYF,TRBV7-9,.,TRBD2,TRBJ2-7,14
TGTGCCAGCAGCCAAGATCTCTGGGGCTCTGGCTACACCTTC,CASSQDLWGSGYTF,TRBV3-1/TRBV3-2,.,.,TRBJ1-2,14
TGTGCCAGCTCACCGACTAGTGGAGGATACAATGAGCAGTTCTTC,CASSPTSGGYNEQFF,TRBV18,.,.,TRBJ2-1,15
TGCGCCAGCAGCCAGAGAACCGACAGCGACCCCTACGGCTACACCTTC,CASSQRTDSDPYGYTF,TRBV4-1,.,.,TRBJ1-2,16
TGTGCCTGGAGGGATAGCGGGAGAACATTCGAGCAGTACTTC,CAWRDSGRTFEQYF,TRBV30,.,TRBD2,TRBJ2-7,14
TGTGCCAGCAGGGGGGGAGGGAAGACAGATACGCAGTATTTT,CASRGGGKTDTQYF,TRBV7-6,.,TRBD2,TRBJ2-3,14
TGTGCCAGCCTACCCCCCCGACATTACTATGGCTACACCTTC,CASLPPRHYYGYTF,TRBV28,.,.,TRBJ1-2,14
TGTGCCATCGGGGAGGGAGCCTACAATGAGCAGTTCTTC,CAIGEGAYNEQFF,TRBV27,.,TRBD2,TRBJ2-1,13
TGTGCCACCAGTGATTCCCTCGGGGGGTACAATGAGCAGTTCTTC,CATSDSLGGYNEQFF,TRBV24-1,.,TRBD2,TRBJ2-1,15
TGTGCCAGCAGTGAGGACGGGGATGGCTACACCTTC,CASSEDGDGYTF,TRBV2,few,.,TRBJ1-2,12
TGCGCCAGCAGTCTAGGACACCAGACCTACGAGCAGTACTTC,CASSLGHQTYEQYF,TRBV5-1,.,.,TRBJ2-7,14
TGTGCCAGCAGTGAAGGGGTAGCGGGGGGCTGGACAGATACGCAGTATTTT,CASSEGVAGGWTDTQYF,TRBV6-1,.,TRBD2,TRBJ2-3,17
TGTGCCACCAGCAGGTCCAAGGGAGGTATTGAAGCTTTCTTT,CATSRSKGGIEAFF,TRBV15,.,.,TRBJ1-1,14
TGTGCCAGCAGTAGGAGCTGGATGGCCTCGACTGAAGCTTTCTTT,CASSRSWMASTEAFF,TRBV6-5,.,.,TRBJ1-1,15
TGTGCCAGTAGTTCACCAGGTGCTACCTACGAGCAGTACTTC,CASSSPGATYEQYF,TRBV19,.,.,TRBJ2-7,14
TGTGCCACCAGCAGAGTAGACACGCTAAAAAACTATGGCTACACCTTC,CATSRVDTLKNYGYTF,TRBV15,.,.,TRBJ1-2,16
TGTGCCAACCAACCGAGCCTCACTACCGGGGTAGATACGCAGTATTTT,CANQPSLTTGVDTQYF,TRBV2,.,.,TRBJ2-3,16
TGTGCCAGCAGTGCCTTGACTAGCGGGAACACAGATACGCAGTATTTT,CASSALTSGNTDTQYF,TRBV6-4,.,TRBD2,TRBJ2-3,16
TGTGCCATTTACAATACAGGGGACACTAACTATGGCTACACCTTC,CAIYNTGDTNYGYTF,TRBV10-3,.,TRBD1,TRBJ1-2,15
TGTGCCAGCTCACAGCAGACTAGCTCGGAGACCCAGTACTTC,CASSQQTSSETQYF,TRBV18,.,TRBD2,TRBJ2-5,14
TGCAGCGTTGAAGTGGGTACCAGGGGTTATGCTGGGGAGCTGTTTTTT,CSVEVGTRGYAGELFF,TRBV29-1,.,.,TRBJ2-2,16
TGTGCCAGCTTTCGGTATGGCTACACCTTC,CASFRYGYTF,TRBV12-3/TRBV12-4,.,.,TRBJ1-2,10
TGTGCCAGCAGTTCGGCTAGCGGGAGGGCCTACAATGAGCAGTTCTTC,CASSSASGRAYNEQFF,TRBV28,.,TRBD2,TRBJ2-1,16
TGTGCCATCGGGACAGGGAATGGCTACACCTTC,CAIGTGNGYTF,TRBV28,.,TRBD1,TRBJ1-2,11
TGTGCCAGCAGCTTAGAGGGGGCCGCGACTGAAGCTTTCTTT,CASSLEGAATEAFF,TRBV11-2,.,.,TRBJ1-1,14
TGTGCCAGCAGTTACGGGACAGGGGACACTGAAGCTTTCTTT,CASSYGTGDTEAFF,TRBV6-5,.,TRBD1,TRBJ1-1,14
TGTGCCAGCAGTTACGAGCCGGAGGGCAAAAACATTCAGTACTTC,CASSYEPEGKNIQYF,TRBV6-6,.,.,TRBJ2-4,15
TGTGCCAGCAGCCGCGGGACAGGCAGGGGCTCTGGAAACACCATATATTTT,CASSRGTGRGSGNTIYF,TRBV14,few,TRBD1,TRBJ1-3,17
TGTGCCAGCTCATCGGACAGAGAGAACACTGAAGCTTTCTTT,CASSSDRENTEAFF,TRBV18,once,.,TRBJ1-1,14
TGTGCCAGCAGTGAAGTGGACAGGGGGCGTCGGGACTTC,CASSEVDRGRRDF,TRBV2,once,TRBD1,TRBJ2-7,13
TGTGCCAGCAGGAATACAGGGGGCAGGGGCTACACCTTC,CASRNTGGRGYTF,TRBV27,once,TRBD1,TRBJ1-2,13
TGTGCCAGCAGTTACTCGGGACAGGTCGCCGCGGGAGGCTACACCTTC,CASSYSGQVAAGGYTF,TRBV6-5,.,TRBD1,TRBJ1-2,16
TGCGCCAGCAGCCTTCCCACAGGGCGGTACACTGAAGCTTTCTTT,CASSLPTGRYTEAFF,TRBV5-1,once,.,TRBJ1-1,15
TGTGCCAGCAGTTACAGGGGGACAGGGTTCGAGCAGTACTTC,CASSYRGTGFEQYF,TRBV6-5,.,TRBD1,TRBJ2-7,14
TGTGCCAGCAGTTTTCAGGGGGCGACGTCTAATGAAAAACTGTTTTTT,CASSFQGATSNEKLFF,TRBV28,.,TRBD1,TRBJ1-4,16
TGTGCCTCGGACAGGGATGGGTCACCCCTCCACTTT,CASDRDGSPLHF,TRBV30,.,TRBD1,TRBJ1-6,12